These 22 T cell receptor beta chains came from one sample sequenced in a study of cytomegalovirus exposure and HLA in healthy donors. With 60 Vbeta and 13 Jbeta primers, the PCR was carried out. The table came from immunoSEQ multiplex PCR; TCRdb's copy has only in-frame clones and leaves some out. The sample spans 170,000 or so clones; the ten largest clones claim approximately 2%. The sequenced sample was PBMCs. These TCRs come from a man aged 25-40 years in good health and CMV-seronegative.

J is TRBJ1-2 and V is TRBV19; 7 bases agree with TRBD1. With 3 bases clipped from V and 3 bases from J, the junction kept 7 bases outside the gene matches. CDR3 length: 15 amino acids. Germline loops: CDR1 LNHDA, CDR2 SQIVND (reference sequence). CDR3 protein: CASSIVWGQHYGYTF. CDR3 coding DNA: TGTGCCAGTAGTATTGTGTGGGGACAGCACTATGGCTACACCTTC.

The chain carries TRBV11-2 and TRBJ2-7, with D possibly TRBD2 on 6 matching bases. The V end was cut by 2 bases, the J end by 3 bases, with 8 bases between. This CDR3 region has 13 residues. Germline CDR1 is SGHAT and CDR2 is FQNNGV. The CDR3 DNA reads TGTGCCAGCAGCTTACGGGAGATCTACGAGCAGTACTTC. This encodes CASSLREIYEQYF.

The chain uses TRBV10-3 and TRBJ1-2, with 8 bases that match TRBD1. V shed 0 bases, J shed 8 bases, and the junction held 8 bases outside the gene matches. The CDR3 length is 15 residues. CDR1 is ENHRY, CDR2 SYGVKD, per germline. DNA for the CDR3: TGTGCCATCAGTGAGTCGGGGACAGGTCCTTGGGGCTACACCTTC. As protein: CAISESGTGPWGYTF.

The rearrangement joins TRBV4-1 to TRBJ1-1; TRBD1 is a possible D gene (6 bases). Germline lookup yields CDR1 MGHRA and CDR2 YSYEKL. V dropped 3 bases and J dropped 1 base, with 9 bases sitting between them. The CDR3 is 14 amino acids. CDR3 bases: TGCGCCAGCAGCCATTTGGGGGCGAACACTGAAGCTTTCTTT. It encodes CASSHLGANTEAFF.

This rearrangement joins TRBV25-1 to TRBJ1-1; 11 bases map to TRBD1. This CDR3 has 17 residues. CDR1 and CDR2 from the germline V gene are MGHDK and SYGVNS. V lost 0 bases, J lost 7 bases, and 10 bases stayed unmatched. CDR3 residues: CASSEYTIGTGGDEAFF. DNA of the CDR3: TGTGCCAGCAGTGAATATACAATAGGGACAGGGGGAGATGAAGCTTTCTTT.

This chain uses TRBV11-3 with TRBJ1-2; perhaps TRBD1 as D (6 bases). V lost 0 bases and J 6 bases, leaving 20 bases between the germline ends. This CDR3 comprises 17 residues. Germline lookup yields CDR1 SGHNT and CDR2 YENEEA. The CDR3 reads CASSLDQRESRGDGYTF. The DNA of the CDR3 is TGTGCCAGCAGCTTAGATCAAAGGGAGAGCAGGGGCGATGGCTACACCTTC.

The chain carries TRBV19 and TRBJ2-5, with D perhaps matching TRBD1 (5 bases). Matching the DNA end better, TRBJ2-7 makes the J call doubtful. Germline V lookup: CDR1 LNHDA, CDR2 SQIVND (reference sequence). The CDR3 covers 14 residues. CDR3 sequence: CASSMRQGSYEQYF. In nucleotides, the CDR3 is TGTGCCAGTAGTATGCGGCAGGGATCCTACGAGCAGTACTTC.

The CDR3, as DNA: TGTGCCATCAGTCCCCTTAGCGGACAATCCTACAATGAGCAGTTCTTC. Amino acids: CAISPLSGQSYNEQFF. The chain couples TRBV10-3 to TRBJ2-1, with a weak D call TRBD2 (6 bases). Germline CDR1 is ENHRY and CDR2 is SYGVKD. Trimming pared 5 bases from V and 1 base from J, leaving 15 bases between. The CDR3 loop spans 16 amino acids.

The chain employs TRBV7-9 and TRBJ1-6; D is ambiguous. The germline gives CDR1 SEHNR, CDR2 FQNEAQ (reference sequence). V lost 4 bases and J 7 bases, leaving 8 bases between the germline ends. The CDR3 consists of 13 residues. The CDR3 is CASSWADNSPLHF. The CDR3 DNA sequence: TGTGCCAGCAGCTGGGCAGACAATTCACCCCTCCACTTT.

The J gene is TRBJ2-1, the V gene TRBV2; TRBD2 matches 7 bases. The CDR3 runs to 14 residues. V lost 3 bases, J lost 4 bases, and 3 bases stayed unmatched. From germline, CDR1 is SNHLY and CDR2 FYNNEI. DNA for the CDR3: TGTGCCAGCAGTGAGCCTAGCGGATACAATGAGCAGTTCTTC. Translated: CASSEPSGYNEQFF.

As for this clone: Other DNA sequences in this specimen translate into the identical CDR3. This chain joins TRBV5-1 and TRBJ2-1; TRBD2 is a possible D gene (5 bases). The CDR3 consists of 11 residues. The ends were cut back, 5 bases at V and 10 bases at J, with 10 bases in the middle. Germline V gene data show CDR1 as SGHRS and CDR2 as YFSETQ. The CDR3 here is CASSLGGEQFF. The CDR3 DNA is TGCGCCAGCAGTTTAGGAGGCGAGCAGTTCTTC.

On this clone itself: Other nucleotide sequences from this sample produce the same CDR3. V gene TRBV7-9 combines with J gene TRBJ2-3, with D possibly matching TRBD2 (6 bases). Between the trimmed V and J ends, which lost 1 base and 4 bases, there was a span of 9 bases. Per germline, CDR1 SEHNR and CDR2 FQNEAQ (reference sequence). The CDR3 is made up of 14 amino acids. The chain's CDR3 is CASSLGGDSDTQYF. Here the CDR3 DNA reads TGTGCCAGCAGCTTAGGCGGGGATTCAGATACGCAGTATTTT.

The chain couples TRBV7-8 to TRBJ1-4, with a possible D match to TRBD1 (6 bases). The CDR3 sequence is 13 residues long. V gave up 5 bases and J gave up 8 bases, with 12 bases separating them. Germline loops: CDR1 SGHVS, CDR2 FQNEAQ. The CDR3 protein is CASSVYTGEKLFF. For the CDR3, the DNA is TGTGCCAGCAGCGTATACACAGGGGAAAAACTGTTTTTT.

The rearrangement joins TRBV30 to TRBJ1-1; D possibly corresponds to TRBD1 (6 bases). The CDR3 has 12 amino acids. The germline V gene has CDR1 GTSNPN and CDR2 SVGIG (reference sequence). With 7 bases removed from V and 9 bases from J, the gap between germline ends came to 18 bases. The CDR3 reads CASLHRAGQAFF. CDR3 DNA: TGTGCCTCTCTTCACAGGGCGGGCCAAGCTTTCTTT.

V gene TRBV15 combines with J gene TRBJ2-5; D gene uncertain. The better agreement between TRBJ2-7 and the DNA end casts doubt on the J call. The CDR3 consists of 14 residues. From germline, CDR1 is LNHNV and CDR2 YYDKDF (reference sequence). This CDR3 reads CATSNPGGLYEQYF. As DNA, the CDR3 is TGTGCCACCAGCAACCCCGGTGGTCTCTACGAGCAGTACTTC.

CDR3 sequence reads: CASSQGAPTSGSYEQYF. The CDR3 DNA sequence: TGCGCCAGCAGCCAAGGGGCGCCGACTAGCGGTTCCTACGAGCAGTACTTC. V is TRBV4-1 and J is TRBJ2-7; 9 nucleotides line up with TRBD2. The CDR3 contains 17 residues. V was clipped by 1 base and J by 1 base; unmatched bases: 8. Per germline, CDR1 MGHRA and CDR2 YSYEKL.

The chain carries TRBV4-1 and TRBJ1-1; TRBD1 is a possible D gene (6 bases). The CDR3 is 15 amino acids. V dropped 5 bases and J dropped 0 bases, with 13 bases sitting between them. Per germline, CDR1 MGHRA and CDR2 YSYEKL. This CDR3 reads CASSSQGTMNTEAFF. In DNA form, the CDR3 reads TGCGCCAGCAGCTCCCAGGGGACCATGAACACTGAAGCTTTCTTT.

The chain carries TRBV11-2 and TRBJ2-1; 14 nucleotides match TRBD2. V was pared by 3 bases and J by 8 bases, with 6 bases of the junction left unmatched. Germline CDR1 is SGHAT and CDR2 is FQNNGV. The CDR3 contains 16 residues. As DNA, the CDR3 is TGTGCCAGCAGCTTCCGCCGACTAGCGGGAGGGGATGAGCAGTTCTTC. Protein product: CASSFRRLAGGDEQFF.

The chain links TRBV5-1 to TRBJ2-1; D remains ambiguous. The CDR3 spans 14 residues. Germline assignment: CDR1 SGHRS and CDR2 YFSETQ. V lost 0 bases and J 12 bases, leaving 16 bases between the germline ends. This CDR3 reads CASSLAKDGVGQFF. CDR3 DNA: TGCGCCAGCAGCTTGGCAAAAGATGGAGTTGGGCAGTTCTTC.

This chain links TRBV27 with TRBJ2-2, with 7 bases lining up with TRBD2. Germline V gene lookup returns CDR1 MNHEY and CDR2 SMNVEV (reference sequence). J lost 3 bases, V lost 5 bases, and 3 bases had no gene match. The CDR3 is made up of 14 amino acids. CDR3 amino acids: CASSRDYDTGELFF. The DNA of the CDR3 is TGTGCCAGCAGTAGGGACTATGACACCGGGGAGCTGTTTTTT.

This sequence joins TRBV5-1 and TRBJ1-2; TRBD1 matches 9 bases. The CDR3 extends over 15 amino acids. CDR1 SGHRS and CDR2 YFSETQ come from the germline V gene. V shed 5 bases and J 2 bases; nucleotides not matched to a gene: 7. CDR3 nucleotides: TGCGCCAGCAGGGAGGGACAGGGCACCAACTATGGCTACACCTTC. The encoded protein is CASREGQGTNYGYTF.

The chain carries TRBV6-5 and TRBJ1-2; tentatively, D is TRBD1 (5 bases). V was shortened by 5 bases and J by 4 bases, with 17 bases between the two germline ends. CDR3 length: 15 residues. Germline V gene sequence: CDR1 MNHEY, CDR2 SVGAGI. CDR3 sequence (DNA): TGTGCCAGCAGTCTCGGGGGGGAGCTCGGCTATGGCTACACCTTC. Amino acid sequence: CASSLGGELGYGYTF.